These T cell receptor beta chains were read from a single sample in a study of T-cell reconstitution after alpha-beta-depleted transplantation in children. TCRdb recomputed calls from the PCR reads with MiXCR, one row per CDR3 protein. The sample lists hundreds of thousands of distinct CDR3 sequences; 10% to 15% were seen once. Specimen: PBMCs, mostly from graft donor cells, collected 360 days after TCRalphabeta/CD19-depleted stem cell transplant. These receptors were collected from a male patient aged 10-17 years who had a stem cell transplant for acute myeloid leukemia, so the T cells may come from the graft donor. Both conserved end residues are part of each CDR3. D genes are given only for firm matches. Part of the rows lack a size; the others show once, few, many or a class for expanded clones.

V: TRBV2
size: .
J: TRBJ2-3
length: 13
D: .
CDR3: CASSEARGDTQYF
DNA: TGTGCCAGCAGTGAAGCGAGGGGAGATACGCAGTATTTT

V: TRBV12-3/TRBV12-4
size: many
J: TRBJ2-7
length: 13
D: .
CDR3: CASSLTPPARLYF
DNA: TGTGCCAGCAGTTTAACCCCCCCGGCGAGATTGTACTTC

V: TRBV9
size: many
J: TRBJ1-5
length: 13
D: TRBD1
CDR3: CASSDRGGQPQHF
DNA: TGTGCCAGCAGCGACAGGGGCGGGCAGCCCCAGCATTTT

V: TRBV7-8
size: few
J: TRBJ2-1
length: 15
D: .
CDR3: CASSLVNGISNEQFF
DNA: TGTGCCAGCAGCTTAGTAAACGGGATCTCCAATGAGCAGTTCTTC

V: TRBV20-1
size: .
J: TRBJ2-3
length: 17
D: TRBD2
CDR3: CSARIFSGSDGTDTQYF
DNA: TGCAGTGCCCGTATCTTTAGCGGGAGCGACGGCACAGATACGCAGTATTTT

V: TRBV12-3/TRBV12-4
size: .
J: TRBJ2-7
length: 18
D: TRBD1
CDR3: CASSPINGDRGWTYEQYF
DNA: TGTGCCAGCAGTCCCATTAATGGGGACAGGGGATGGACCTACGAGCAGTACTTC

V: TRBV7-8
size: .
J: TRBJ2-7
length: 15
D: TRBD2
CDR3: CASSLAPGLAYEQYF
DNA: TGTGCCAGCAGCTTAGCGCCGGGACTAGCTTACGAGCAGTACTTC

V: TRBV11-2
size: few
J: TRBJ2-2
length: 18
D: .
CDR3: CASSLGGFLAPNTGELFF
DNA: TGTGCCAGCAGCTTAGGGGGTTTCCTGGCCCCTAACACCGGGGAGCTGTTTTTT

V: TRBV21-1
size: many
J: TRBJ1-6
length: 16
D: .
CDR3: CASSKEDYRPRGPLHF
DNA: TGTGCCAGCAGCAAAGAAGATTACAGGCCACGGGGACCCCTCCACTTT

V: TRBV12-3/TRBV12-4
size: .
J: TRBJ1-2
length: 14
D: .
CDR3: CASSLEWANYGYTF
DNA: TGTGCCAGCAGTTTAGAGTGGGCTAACTATGGCTACACCTTC

V: TRBV4-3
size: few
J: TRBJ1-2
length: 15
D: .
CDR3: CASSRVVTENYGYTF
DNA: TGCGCCAGCAGCCGAGTGGTTACTGAGAACTATGGCTACACCTTC

V: TRBV27
size: .
J: TRBJ2-7
length: 13
D: .
CDR3: CASSLSGRGEQYF
DNA: TGTGCCAGCAGTTTATCAGGCAGGGGAGAGCAGTACTTC

V: TRBV7-6
size: .
J: TRBJ2-7
length: 11
D: .
CDR3: CASSPLDGQYF
DNA: TGTGCCAGCAGCCCCCTCGATGGGCAGTACTTC

V: TRBV12-3/TRBV12-4
size: few
J: TRBJ2-7
length: 14
D: .
CDR3: CASSPTSAPYEQYF
DNA: TGTGCCAGCAGTCCCACATCGGCCCCCTACGAGCAGTACTTC

V: TRBV20-1
size: many
J: TRBJ2-5
length: 17
D: TRBD2
CDR3: CSARDRGLAASLETQYF
DNA: TGCAGTGCTAGAGATCGAGGGCTAGCGGCCTCATTGGAGACCCAGTACTTC

V: TRBV6-5
size: few
J: TRBJ2-7
length: 20
D: .
CDR3: CASSYPGVDGAGPAILEQYF
DNA: TGTGCCAGCAGTTACCCCGGGGTGGACGGCGCCGGCCCGGCAATACTCGAGCAGTACTTC

V: TRBV6-5
size: few
J: TRBJ1-1
length: 16
D: .
CDR3: CASSYSQGGMNTEAFF
DNA: TGTGCCAGCAGTTACTCGCAAGGGGGGATGAACACTGAAGCTTTCTTT

V: TRBV29-1
size: few
J: TRBJ2-7
length: 13
D: .
CDR3: CSVARGSSYEQYF
DNA: TGCAGCGTTGCCAGGGGTAGCTCCTACGAGCAGTACTTC

V: TRBV20-1
size: few
J: TRBJ2-7
length: 15
D: TRBD2
CDR3: CSARSLASGVYEQYF
DNA: TGCAGTGCCCGAAGTCTGGCTAGCGGGGTCTACGAGCAGTACTTC

V: TRBV6-2/TRBV6-3
size: few
J: TRBJ2-7
length: 16
D: .
CDR3: CASSYSNRGTRYEQYF
DNA: TGTGCCAGCAGTTACTCGAACCGCGGGACCCGCTACGAGCAGTACTTC

V: TRBV6-5
size: few
J: TRBJ2-1
length: 16
D: .
CDR3: CASSFRGTWGYNEQFF
DNA: TGTGCCAGCAGTTTCCGCGGGACTTGGGGCTACAATGAGCAGTTCTTC

V: TRBV20-1
size: .
J: TRBJ2-7
length: 15
D: TRBD1
CDR3: CSAPPTTGGFHEQYF
DNA: TGCAGTGCGCCACCCACAACAGGGGGCTTCCACGAGCAGTACTTC

V: TRBV5-5
size: few
J: TRBJ2-1
length: 16
D: TRBD2
CDR3: CASRGTSGFSYNEQFF
DNA: TGTGCCAGCAGGGGGACTAGCGGGTTTTCATACAATGAGCAGTTCTTC

V: TRBV29-1
size: .
J: TRBJ2-4
length: 16
D: TRBD2
CDR3: CSDKGLAGLAKNIQYF
DNA: TGCAGCGATAAAGGACTAGCGGGCCTAGCCAAAAACATTCAGTACTTC

V: TRBV4-3
size: .
J: TRBJ1-3
length: 12
D: .
CDR3: CASSPGFDTIYF
DNA: TGCGCCAGCAGCCCTGGGTTTGACACCATATATTTT

V: TRBV9
size: .
J: TRBJ2-1
length: 12
D: .
CDR3: CASSGGYNEQFF
DNA: TGTGCCAGCAGCGGGGGGTACAATGAGCAGTTCTTC

V: TRBV4-3
size: .
J: TRBJ2-3
length: 14
D: .
CDR3: CASSPGPDTDTQYF
DNA: TGCGCCAGCAGCCCGGGGCCCGACACAGATACGCAGTATTTT

V: TRBV27
size: .
J: TRBJ2-5
length: 13
D: TRBD2
CDR3: CTSRGRAVETQYF
DNA: TGTACCAGCCGGGGGAGGGCTGTGGAGACCCAGTACTTC

V: TRBV6-2/TRBV6-3
size: many
J: TRBJ2-5
length: 13
D: .
CDR3: CASNPDSQETQYF
DNA: TGTGCCAGCAACCCGGACAGCCAAGAAACCCAGTACTTC

V: TRBV7-9
size: many
J: TRBJ2-1
length: 18
D: TRBD2
CDR3: CASSLVNSGLAGYNEQFF
DNA: TGTGCCAGCAGCTTAGTAAATTCGGGACTAGCGGGTTATAATGAGCAGTTCTTC

V: TRBV7-2
size: few
J: TRBJ1-4
length: 16
D: .
CDR3: CASSLGLRQSNEKLFF
DNA: TGTGCCAGCAGCTTAGGACTGAGGCAGTCAAATGAAAAACTGTTTTTT

V: TRBV29-1
size: many
J: TRBJ1-2
length: 13
D: .
CDR3: CSVERQYNYGYTF
DNA: TGCAGCGTTGAGCGTCAGTATAACTATGGCTACACCTTC

V: TRBV4-3
size: .
J: TRBJ2-3
length: 17
D: TRBD1
CDR3: CASSQDQGQGSTDTQYF
DNA: TGCGCCAGCAGCCAAGATCAGGGACAGGGGAGCACAGATACGCAGTATTTT

V: TRBV20-1
size: many
J: TRBJ2-2
length: 14
D: .
CDR3: CSAKTGANTGELFF
DNA: TGCAGTGCCAAAACCGGGGCCAACACCGGGGAGCTGTTTTTT

V: TRBV3-1
size: .
J: TRBJ2-5
length: 16
D: TRBD1
CDR3: CASSHYRDSIKETQYF
DNA: TGTGCCAGCAGCCACTACCGGGACAGCATTAAAGAGACCCAGTACTTC

V: TRBV20-1
size: .
J: TRBJ2-3
length: 17
D: TRBD2
CDR3: CSARDLSWREASYTQYF
DNA: TGCAGTGCTAGAGATCTAAGTTGGCGGGAGGCCTCGTATACGCAGTATTTT

V: TRBV29-1
size: .
J: TRBJ1-2
length: 13
D: .
CDR3: CSVDRRSNYGYTF
DNA: TGCAGCGTTGATCGCAGGAGTAACTATGGCTACACCTTC

V: TRBV2
size: .
J: TRBJ1-5
length: 16
D: .
CDR3: CASTQGMVSVIKDQHF
DNA: TGTGCCAGCACTCAAGGGATGGTCTCGGTAATTAAGGATCAGCATTTT

V: TRBV5-1
size: .
J: TRBJ2-3
length: 13
D: .
CDR3: CASSATKPDTQYF
DNA: TGCGCCAGCAGCGCCACGAAGCCAGATACGCAGTATTTT

V: TRBV9
size: few
J: TRBJ1-1
length: 15
D: .
CDR3: CASSVGPGVATEAFF
DNA: TGTGCCAGCAGCGTAGGACCTGGGGTCGCCACTGAAGCTTTCTTT

V: TRBV27
size: many
J: TRBJ2-2
length: 13
D: .
CDR3: CASSLSPAGELFF
DNA: TGTGCCAGCAGTTTATCGCCGGCCGGGGAGCTGTTTTTT

V: TRBV7-2
size: .
J: TRBJ2-4
length: 20
D: TRBD1
CDR3: CASSPIVLSGQGVTKNIQYF
DNA: TGTGCCAGCAGCCCGATCGTTCTTTCTGGACAGGGGGTGACCAAAAACATTCAGTACTTC

V: TRBV23-1
size: .
J: TRBJ2-1
length: 20
D: TRBD2
CDR3: CASSQPGTSGSRPDYNEQFF
DNA: TGCGCCAGCAGTCAACCGGGGACTAGCGGGAGTCGGCCCGATTACAATGAGCAGTTCTTC

V: TRBV28
size: many
J: TRBJ1-4
length: 16
D: .
CDR3: CASSLSGHATNEKLFF
DNA: TGTGCCAGCAGTTTATCGGGGCACGCAACTAATGAAAAACTGTTTTTT

V: TRBV5-1
size: many
J: TRBJ2-3
length: 16
D: .
CDR3: CASSLDGNLRGDTQYF
DNA: TGCGCCAGCAGCTTGGATGGCAACCTAAGAGGAGATACGCAGTATTTT

V: TRBV20-1
size: .
J: TRBJ2-1
length: 10
D: .
CDR3: CSAGRVEQFF
DNA: TGCAGTGCTGGACGCGTAGAGCAGTTCTTC

V: TRBV6-2/TRBV6-3
size: .
J: TRBJ2-7
length: 14
D: .
CDR3: CASSYSGRTYEQYF
DNA: TGTGCCAGCAGTTACTCAGGGCGGACCTACGAGCAGTACTTC

V: TRBV28
size: .
J: TRBJ2-3
length: 17
D: .
CDR3: CASSLFHSNQVTDTQYF
DNA: TGTGCCAGCAGTTTATTTCACAGCAATCAGGTTACAGATACGCAGTATTTT

V: TRBV7-9
size: many
J: TRBJ2-7
length: 15
D: .
CDR3: CASSPERGAGYEQYF
DNA: TGTGCCAGCAGCCCCGAAAGGGGGGCGGGCTACGAGCAGTACTTC

V: TRBV20-1
size: .
J: TRBJ2-7
length: 14
D: .
CDR3: CSARGRASSYEQYF
DNA: TGCAGTGCTAGAGGACGGGCCTCCTCCTACGAGCAGTACTTC

V: TRBV29-1
size: many
J: TRBJ2-1
length: 13
D: .
CDR3: CSVRGRSYNEQFF
DNA: TGCAGCGTGCGAGGCCGTTCCTACAATGAGCAGTTCTTC

V: TRBV20-1
size: .
J: TRBJ2-4
length: 15
D: TRBD2
CDR3: CSARAGTSGRLEQYF
DNA: TGCAGTGCTAGAGCCGGGACTAGCGGGAGGTTAGAACAGTACTTC